The sequence of this T cell receptor (beta chain) was determined in a study of OX40 agonist ivuxolimab in advanced cancers. In the study overall: Partial responses were recorded for three patients, including one with hepatocellular carcinoma and two with cutaneous melanoma. Study observations and caveats: CD4+ and CD8+ blood T cells expanded clonally by week 6 at 0.1 to 3.0 mg/kg. Among expanded peripheral T cells, antigen specificity went undetermined.

The data were produced by immunoSEQ multiplex PCR, yet TCRdb's version contains in-frame clones alone and is incomplete. The sample consists of roughly 77,000 clones, less than 95% of them appearing once. Per germline, CDR1 MNHEY and CDR2 SMNVEV (reference sequence). CDR3 size: 13 residues. Trimming removed 2 bases at V and 6 bases at J, with 11 bases between. A remark on this clone: The antigen remains undetermined.

Sequencing was performed on CD4+ or CD8+ T cells sorted from blood, taken in a trial of the OX40 agonist ivuxolimab. The receptor's source is an adult with an advanced solid tumor such as melanoma, head and neck, liver or kidney cancer. The rearrangement joins TRBV27 to TRBJ2-7; maybe TRBD2 (6 bases). CDR3 sequence (DNA): TGTGCCAGCAGTTTAGGAGGGGCGGCCGAGCAGTACTTC. This sequence encodes CASSLGGAAEQYF.